The sequence of this T cell receptor beta chain was determined in a study of monozygotic twins with inflammatory bowel disease. This CDR3 comprises 14 residues. CDR1 is MDHEN, CDR2 SYDVKM, per germline. About this clonotype itself: Its specificity is not known.

The study subjected TCRalpha and TCRbeta cDNA to two nested PCRs of approximately 16 and 10 cycles. TCRdb reprocessed the 5' RACE reads and reports one entry per CDR3 protein, with no DNA. The listing records about 380,000 distinct CDR3 sequences. Points from the study as a whole: Versus healthy twins, IBD patients showed fewer clonotypes shared with others, especially with disease activity. Repertoire similarity did not separate concordant from discordant twins, possibly from limited power.

The rearrangement uses TRBV28 and TRBJ1-2; the D call from TCRdb, TRBD1, cannot be confirmed without DNA. This TCR came from a human donor with ulcerative colitis or Crohn's disease, or a healthy co-twin of an affected twin (not recorded which). Sequencing was carried out using blood. The CDR3: CASVPGVGRGGYTF.